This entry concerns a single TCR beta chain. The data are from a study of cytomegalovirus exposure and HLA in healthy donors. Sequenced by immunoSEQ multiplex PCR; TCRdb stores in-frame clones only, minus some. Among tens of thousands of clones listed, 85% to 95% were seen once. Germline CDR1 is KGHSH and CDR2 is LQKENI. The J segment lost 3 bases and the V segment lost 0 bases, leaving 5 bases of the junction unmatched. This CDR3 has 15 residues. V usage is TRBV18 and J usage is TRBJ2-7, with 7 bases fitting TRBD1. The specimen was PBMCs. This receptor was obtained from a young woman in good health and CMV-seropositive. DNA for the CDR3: TGTGCCAGCTCACCACCGCAGGGACAGTACTACGAGCAGTACTTC. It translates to CASSPPQGQYYEQYF.